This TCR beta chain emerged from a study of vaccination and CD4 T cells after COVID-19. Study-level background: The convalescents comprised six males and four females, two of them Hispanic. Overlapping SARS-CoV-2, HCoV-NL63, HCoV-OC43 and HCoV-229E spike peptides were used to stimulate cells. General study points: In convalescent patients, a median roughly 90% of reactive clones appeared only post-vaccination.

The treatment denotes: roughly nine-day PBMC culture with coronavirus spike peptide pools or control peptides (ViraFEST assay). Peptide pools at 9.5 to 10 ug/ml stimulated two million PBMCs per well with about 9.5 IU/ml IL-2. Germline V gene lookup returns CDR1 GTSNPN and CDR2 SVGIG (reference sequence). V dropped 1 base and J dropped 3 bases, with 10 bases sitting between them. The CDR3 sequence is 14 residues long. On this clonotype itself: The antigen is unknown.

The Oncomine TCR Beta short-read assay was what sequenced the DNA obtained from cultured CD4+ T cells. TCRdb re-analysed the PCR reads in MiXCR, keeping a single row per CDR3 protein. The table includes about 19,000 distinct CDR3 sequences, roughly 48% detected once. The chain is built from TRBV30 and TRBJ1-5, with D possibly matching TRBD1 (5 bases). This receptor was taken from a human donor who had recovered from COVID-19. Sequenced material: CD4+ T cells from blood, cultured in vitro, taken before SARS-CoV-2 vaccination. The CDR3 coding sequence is TGTGCCTGGAGTGCGGGGGGTTCCAATCAGCCCCAGCATTTT. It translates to CAWSAGGSNQPQHF.